This T cell receptor (beta chain) was found in a study of T cells of healthy individuals. TCRdb reprocessed the 5' RACE reads with MiXCR, giving one entry per CDR3 protein. This table holds about 100,000 distinct CDR3 sequences, approximately 15% found once. The V gene lost 2 bases and the J gene lost 7 bases, with 9 bases spanning the gap. This CDR3 contains 13 residues. Germline lookup yields CDR1 SEHNR and CDR2 FQNEAQ (reference sequence). This clonotype showed up many times. The receptor comes from a human donor in good health. V is TRBV7-9 and J is TRBJ1-5; D call uncertain. The CDR3 spells CASSLSQTQPQHF. DNA for the CDR3: TGTGCCAGCAGCTTATCCCAGACCCAGCCCCAGCATTTT. Full variable domain (outside the CDR3, taken from reference TRBV7-9 and TRBJ1-5): DTGVSQNPRHKITKRGQNVTFRCDPISEHNRLYWYRQTLGQGPEFLTYFQNEAQLEKSRLLSDRFSAERPKGSFSTLEIQRTEQGDSAMYLCASSLSQTQPQHFGDGTRLSIL.